This T cell receptor beta chain was retrieved from a study of blood T cell repertoires in COVID-19. Study details: COVID-19 samples collected from the United States, Italy and Spain covered acute and convalescent phases.

Germline V gives CDR1 LNHDA, CDR2 SQIVND (reference sequence). The V segment lost 4 bases and the J segment 10 bases; nucleotides outside the gene matches: 8. The CDR3 has 16 residues. The Seattle site enrolled patients during active infection and followed them longitudinally. The protocol was immunoSEQ multiplex PCR, while the TCRdb copy is restricted to in-frame clones and leaves out a portion. The table lists more than 200,000 clones, about 85% of them singletons. The J gene is TRBJ1-6, the V gene TRBV19, with TRBD1 identical over 12 bases. This sequence originates from a woman older than 75 with COVID-19, enrolled during active disease. The source material was peripheral blood. The CDR3 reads CASSSDWDRGRSPLHF. The CDR3 nucleotides are TGTGCCAGTAGTAGCGATTGGGACAGGGGGCGATCACCCCTCCACTTT.